One and the same sample provided the 28 T cell receptor beta chains below, sequenced in a study of PD-L1 blockade in urothelial cancer (dated by TCRdb to the late 2010s). Libraries were built with the immunoSEQ multiplex PCR assay. The immuneACCESS repertoire file appears here via TCRdb, limited to in-frame rearrangements. These files lack a portion of the clones; in checked studies, under half of the deficit traces to unresolved V genes, and the cause of the others is not known. The table for this sample lists tens of thousands of clones; roughly 87% of them were counted only once. The ten most abundant clones make up around 5% of the sample. The sequences come from PBMCs, collected around atezolizumab (anti-PD-L1) treatment. The origin of the receptors is a woman in her sixties or seventies with urothelial cancer.

This rearrangement joins TRBV5-1 to TRBJ2-1; D is perhaps TRBD2 (7 bases). Germline lookup yields CDR1 SGHRS and CDR2 YFSETQ. V shed 1 base and J shed 4 bases, with 15 bases lying between them. The length of the CDR3 is 16 residues. This chain's CDR3 is CASSLIMGGPYNEQFF. Written as DNA, the CDR3 is TGCGCCAGCAGCTTGATCATGGGGGGGCCGTACAATGAGCAGTTCTTC.

The chain couples TRBV4-3 to TRBJ2-1, with TRBD2 identical over 12 bases. This CDR3 has 15 amino acids. With V trimmed by 6 bases and J by 8 bases, 8 bases remained unmatched. Germline-derived CDR1 and CDR2 are LGHNA and YSLEER. In nucleotides, the CDR3 is TGCGCCAGCAGTTATGCTAGCGGGGGGGCCTATGAGCAGTTCTTC. Its translation is CASSYASGGAYEQFF.

This clone was observed a single time. The rearrangement joins TRBV7-8 to TRBJ1-1; D unclear. V was pared by 1 base and J by 1 base, with 4 bases between. Germline values: CDR1 SGHVS, CDR2 FQNEAQ. This CDR3 comprises 13 residues. The CDR3 DNA reads TGTGCCAGCAGCTTAGGAGCGAACACTGAAGCTTTCTTT. It is translated as CASSLGANTEAFF.

The chain links TRBV5-8 to TRBJ2-2; 9 bases match TRBD2. Germline-derived CDR1 and CDR2 are SGHTS and YDEGEE. The J segment lost 6 bases and the V segment lost 0 bases, leaving 3 bases of the junction unmatched. The length of the CDR3 is 15 residues. The CDR3 DNA follows: TGTGCCAGCAGCTTGGGACTAGCGGCCCCCGGGGAGCTGTTTTTT. Translation: CASSLGLAAPGELFF.

This clone was picked up one time. This chain joins TRBV2 and TRBJ2-5; 9 nucleotides agree with TRBD1. This CDR3 is built from 13 residues. With V trimmed by 4 bases and J by 6 bases, 3 bases remained unmatched. Germline loops: CDR1 SNHLY, CDR2 FYNNEI. This CDR3 is CASSGQGEQTQYF. Written as DNA, the CDR3 is TGTGCCAGCAGTGGACAGGGGGAACAGACCCAGTACTTC.

The CDR3 DNA follows: TGTGCCAGCAGCTTAGTACCCGGGAGGGATAATTCACCCCTCCACTTT. This sequence encodes CASSLVPGRDNSPLHF. This chain links TRBV7-9 with TRBJ1-6; D call uncertain. This CDR3 region has 16 residues. The V gene's germline CDR1 is SEHNR and CDR2 FQNEAQ (reference sequence). V lost 1 base and J lost 5, with 12 bases in between.

This chain connects TRBV30 to TRBJ2-5; D is possibly TRBD1 (6 bases). Between the trimmed V and J ends, which lost 4 bases and 2 bases, there was a span of 11 bases. This CDR3 is built from 13 residues. CDR1 GTSNPN and CDR2 SVGIG come from the germline V gene (reference sequence). The CDR3 DNA follows: TGTGCCTGGAAAGGAAGGGGGCAAGAGACCCAGTACTTC. Amino acid sequence: CAWKGRGQETQYF.

The chain is built from TRBV28 and TRBJ1-5; no clear D. Trimming stripped 8 bases from V and 3 bases from J, with 11 bases between. The CDR3 covers 13 residues. The germline V gene encodes CDR1 MDHEN and CDR2 SYDVKM. The CDR3: CASRRLINQPQHF. CDR3 DNA: TGTGCCAGCCGCCGACTCATCAATCAGCCCCAGCATTTT.

The chain is built from TRBV9 and TRBJ1-1, with D perhaps matching TRBD1 (6 bases). The length of the CDR3 is 17 residues. CDR1 is SGDLS, CDR2 YYNGEE, per germline. Trimming took off 3 bases at V and 0 bases at J, with 18 bases between the two ends. The CDR3 sequence: CASSASLGGPVNTEAFF. The CDR3 coding sequence is TGTGCCAGCAGCGCATCTCTGGGGGGGCCGGTGAACACTGAAGCTTTCTTT.

For this clone: A junction boundary mismatches the germline segment, possibly from a read error. The chain couples TRBV5-1 to TRBJ2-1; 8 bases line up with TRBD2. This CDR3 comprises 15 residues. Germline CDR1 SGHRS, CDR2 YFSETQ. CDR3 bases: TGCGCCAGCCGCTTAGCGGGAAGCACCTACAATGAGCAGTTCTTC. Encoded protein: CASRLAGSTYNEQFF.

V is TRBV21-1 and J is TRBJ2-7; TRBD2 is the table's D call, not checked against the DNA. TRBV21-1 is a pseudogene locus. The CDR3 loop spans 17 amino acids. The CDR3 protein is CASSKTARGSPAYEQYF. The DNA for the CDR3 is TGTGCCAGCAGCAAAACGGCGCGGGGCTCCCCCGCCTACGAGCAGTACTTC.

The genes are TRBV5-4 and TRBJ2-7, with 7 bases fitting TRBD1. The CDR3 is made up of 16 amino acids. V shed 0 bases and J 4 bases; nucleotides not matched to a gene: 10. Germline CDR1 is SGHNT and CDR2 is YYREEE (reference sequence). The CDR3 sequence: CASSLDLRTGLYEQYF. CDR3 nucleotide sequence: TGTGCCAGCAGCTTGGATTTAAGGACAGGCCTATACGAGCAGTACTTC. Full variable domain (remainder filled in from reference TRBV5-4 and TRBJ2-7): ETGVTQSPTHLIKTRGQQVTLRCSSQSGHNTVSWYQQALGQGPQFIFQYYREEENGRGNFPPRFSGLQFPNYSSELNVNALELDDSALYLCASSLDLRTGLYEQYFGPGTRLTVT.

This sequence joins TRBV9 and TRBJ2-7, with 8 bases aligning to TRBD2. The CDR3 consists of 14 residues. Unmatched junction bases numbered 5, after V lost 3 bases and J lost 3 bases. CDR1 is SGDLS and CDR2 is YYNGEE in the germline V gene. The CDR3 DNA is TGTGCCAGCAGCGCTACCGGGACTAGCTACGAGCAGTACTTC. Translation: CASSATGTSYEQYF.

V is TRBV21-1 and J is TRBJ2-7; the D segment call TRBD2 is taken from the table without a DNA check. TRBV21-1 is labeled a pseudogene. The CDR3 sequence is 16 residues long. In DNA form, the CDR3 reads TGTGCCAGCAGTCTGATTAGGACTAGCGGATCCTACGAGCAGTACTTC. Residues: CASSLIRTSGSYEQYF.

This clone has only one observation. CDR3 nucleotide sequence: TGCGCCAGCAGCTTGGACAGGGTCACCGGGGAGCTGTTTTTT. Translation gives CASSLDRVTGELFF. This rearrangement joins TRBV5-1 to TRBJ2-2, with D possibly matching TRBD1 (6 bases). V dropped 0 bases and J dropped 4 bases, with 7 bases sitting between them. The CDR3 length is 14 residues. Germline loops: CDR1 SGHRS, CDR2 YFSETQ.

Regarding this clone: A clone one base away is much larger, so this may be a read error. J is TRBJ1-2 and V is TRBV5-8; TRBD1 agrees at 7 bases. The CDR3 has 13 residues. Germline assignment: CDR1 SGHTS and CDR2 YDEGEE. With V trimmed by 1 base and J by 4 bases, 1 base remained unmatched. The CDR3 coding sequence is TGTGCCAGCAGCTTGACAGGGGCCTATGGCTACACCTTC. Its translation: CASSLTGAYGYTF.

This clone was observed a single time. The chain joins TRBV5-1 to TRBJ2-3; D not certain. The V end was cut by 0 bases, the J end by 3 bases, with 5 bases between. Germline V gene data show CDR1 as SGHRS and CDR2 as YFSETQ. The CDR3 runs to 13 residues. CDR3 in DNA: TGCGCCAGCAGCTTGGCTGAGACAGATACGCAGTATTTT. It codes for CASSLAETDTQYF.

The genes are TRBV2 and TRBJ2-7; 15 bases match TRBD2. Germline values: CDR1 SNHLY, CDR2 FYNNEI. After removal of 5 bases from V and 3 bases from J, the junction contained 11 bases not matched to a gene. CDR3 length equals 18 residues. This CDR3 reads CASSYGLAGGRTRYEQYF. The CDR3 coding sequence is TGTGCCAGCAGTTACGGACTAGCGGGGGGGCGTACCCGCTACGAGCAGTACTTC.

V is TRBV13 and J is TRBJ2-7; D is unresolved. The germline CDR1 and CDR2 sequences are PRHDT and FYEKMQ (reference sequence). CDR3 length: 11 residues. V lost 4 bases to trimming and J lost 5 bases, with 6 bases between them. In nucleotides, the CDR3 is TGTGCCAGCAGCTCTCTCGACGAGCAGTACTTC. Protein: CASSSLDEQYF.

CDR3 nucleotides: TGTGCCAGCAGCTTAGCCCTGGGAGGGAGGGCCACAGATACGCAGTATTTT. It translates to CASSLALGGRATDTQYF. This sequence joins TRBV7-8 and TRBJ2-3; 7 positions match TRBD2. V dropped 0 bases and J dropped 2; count of bases not matched to a gene: 8. From germline, CDR1 is SGHVS and CDR2 FQNEAQ. This CDR3 region has 17 residues.

This chain joins TRBV11-3 and TRBJ2-3; TRBD1 matches 8 bases. The CDR3 runs to 15 residues. V shed 5 bases and J 4 bases; nucleotides not matched to a gene: 8. CDR1 and CDR2 (germline): SGHNT, YENEEA. In nucleotides, the CDR3 is TGTGCCAGCAGCCCCAATCCGGACAGGGCAGATACGCAGTATTTT. Protein product: CASSPNPDRADTQYF.

The chain joins TRBV5-5 to TRBJ2-5; 7 nucleotides line up with TRBD2. This CDR3 region has 16 residues. Germline lookup yields CDR1 SGHKS and CDR2 YYEKEE (reference sequence). The V and J ends lost 3 bases and 5 bases, in that order; junction bases with no gene match: 13. The CDR3 reads CASSSNLGGSRETQYF. In nucleotides, the CDR3 is TGTGCCAGCAGCTCGAATCTGGGCGGGAGTAGGGAGACCCAGTACTTC.

The chain employs TRBV5-1 and TRBJ1-2; 9 nucleotides align to TRBD1. Losses at the gene ends were 3 bases for V and 8 bases for J; bases not matched to a gene: 5. The CDR3 loop spans 13 amino acids. Germline CDR1 is SGHRS and CDR2 is YFSETQ. Here the CDR3 reads CASSSDRGGGYTF. In DNA, the CDR3 is TGCGCCAGCAGCTCGGACAGGGGAGGAGGCTACACCTTC.

The chain couples TRBV28 to TRBJ2-4, with 7 bases fitting TRBD1. CDR3 length equals 17 residues. CDR1 is MDHEN, CDR2 SYDVKM, per germline. The J segment lost 0 bases and the V segment lost 5 bases, leaving 10 bases of the junction unmatched. The CDR3 nucleotides are TGTGCCAGCAGTACCCCCGGGACAGACGTAGCCAAAAACATTCAGTACTTC. It encodes CASSTPGTDVAKNIQYF.

V and J are TRBV4-2 and TRBJ1-5; D is possibly TRBD1 (6 bases). V gave up 1 base and J gave up 11 bases, with 9 bases separating them. Looked up from germline, CDR1 is LGHNA and CDR2 is YNFKEQ. The CDR3 is 12 amino acids. CDR3 DNA sequence: TGTGCCAGCAGCCAAGCAGGGGAATCCCAGCATTTT. As protein: CASSQAGESQHF.

This clone was recorded many times. V and J are TRBV6-5 and TRBJ2-7, with D possibly TRBD2 on 7 matching bases. Per germline, CDR1 MNHEY and CDR2 SVGAGI. Trimming pared 2 bases from V and 2 bases from J, leaving 10 bases between. There are 14 residues in the CDR3. The CDR3 bases are TGTGCCAGCAGTTACAGGCGGGGGCCCTACGAGCAGTACTTC. This encodes CASSYRRGPYEQYF.

The rearrangement joins TRBV5-1 to TRBJ2-1; 10 bases line up with TRBD2. V trimming: 7 bases; J trimming: 1 base; junction bases outside the gene matches: 8. This CDR3 spans 16 amino acids. From germline, CDR1 is SGHRS and CDR2 YFSETQ. CDR3 sequence: CASGRLTSGSYNEQFF. The CDR3 DNA is TGCGCCAGCGGTCGCCTGACTAGCGGGTCCTACAATGAGCAGTTCTTC.

The CDR3: CASSQPMEGVSYGYTF. The CDR3 DNA reads TGTGCCAGCAGCCAACCAATGGAGGGAGTTAGCTATGGCTACACCTTC. The chain employs TRBV4-2 and TRBJ1-2; D gene ambiguous. The CDR3 contains 16 residues. Deletions cut 2 bases from V and 4 bases from J, with 17 bases between. Germline V gene sequence: CDR1 LGHNA, CDR2 YNFKEQ.